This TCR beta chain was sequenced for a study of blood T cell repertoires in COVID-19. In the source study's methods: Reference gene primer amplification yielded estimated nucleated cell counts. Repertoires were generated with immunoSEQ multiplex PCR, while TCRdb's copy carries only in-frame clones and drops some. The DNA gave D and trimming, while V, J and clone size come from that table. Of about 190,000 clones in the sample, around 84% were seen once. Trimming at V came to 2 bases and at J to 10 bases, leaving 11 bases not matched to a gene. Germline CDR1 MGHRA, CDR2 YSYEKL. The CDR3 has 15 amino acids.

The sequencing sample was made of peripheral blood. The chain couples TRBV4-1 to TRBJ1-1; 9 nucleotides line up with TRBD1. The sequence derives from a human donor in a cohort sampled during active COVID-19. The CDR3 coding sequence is TGCGCCAGCAGCCAACTACAGGGGGCCGCGGTCGGAGCTTTCTTT. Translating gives CASSQLQGAAVGAFF.